A selection of T cell receptor beta chains follows, all from one sample in a study of cytomegalovirus exposure and HLA in healthy donors. Assay: immunoSEQ multiplex PCR; the TCRdb copy retains only in-frame clones and omits some. The table shows around 150,000 clones, with about 75% occurring only once. Sequencing input: PBMCs. The receptor source for this set is a male donor in good health and CMV-seronegative. Both conserved end residues are part of each CDR3. Fields, in order: D gene, clone size, V gene, J gene, CDR3 protein, CDR3 DNA. The D gene is left open where the match is weak. Size tells how often a clone was seen (once, few, many) or the class of an expanded clone, and some rows leave it out.

.	.	TRBV28	TRBJ2-2	CASSLAGYTGELFF	TGTGCCAGCAGTTTAGCAGGGTACACCGGGGAGCTGTTTTTT
TRBD1	.	TRBV19	TRBJ1-5	CASSIGQGWDQPQHF	TGTGCCAGTAGTATCGGACAGGGGTGGGATCAGCCCCAGCATTTT
.	few	TRBV7-3	TRBJ2-7	CASSPSGQVYEQYF	TGTGCCAGCAGCCCCTCGGGACAAGTCTACGAGCAGTACTTC
.	few	TRBV4-1	TRBJ1-2	CASSQDRWGSSGGYTF	TGCGCCAGCAGCCAAGATAGGTGGGGCAGTTCGGGTGGCTACACCTTC
TRBD2	few	TRBV6-6	TRBJ2-3	CASRTSGGGDTQYF	TGTGCCAGCAGAACTAGCGGGGGGGGAGATACGCAGTATTTT
.	once	TRBV7-6	TRBJ2-2	CASSRRPTGFDTGELFF	TGTGCCAGCAGCCGACGCCCTACAGGGTTCGACACCGGGGAGCTGTTTTTT
.	.	TRBV7-4	TRBJ2-1	CASSLSPRFGTSWDEQFF	TGTGCCAGCAGCTTAAGCCCTAGGTTTGGGACTTCCTGGGATGAGCAGTTCTTC
TRBD1	few	TRBV18	TRBJ2-5	CASSPIRGETQYF	TGTGCCAGCTCCCCAATCAGGGGGGAGACCCAGTACTTC
.	.	TRBV12-5	TRBJ2-1	CASGRGSSSYNEQFF	TGTGCTAGTGGCCGGGGGTCCTCCTCCTACAATGAGCAGTTCTTC
.	.	TRBV14	TRBJ2-1	CASSIGAYNEQFF	TGTGCCAGCAGCATAGGGGCCTACAATGAGCAGTTCTTC
TRBD2	.	TRBV6-4	TRBJ2-1	CASSAGTSGYNEQFF	TGTGCCAGCAGTGCGGGGACTAGCGGCTACAATGAGCAGTTCTTC
.	.	TRBV14	TRBJ1-4	CASSQAEKLFF	TGTGCCAGCAGCCAAGCGGAAAAACTGTTTTTT
TRBD1	.	TRBV5-1	TRBJ2-2	CASSANTGGTGELFF	TGCGCCAGCAGCGCGAATACAGGGGGGACCGGGGAGCTGTTTTTT
TRBD1	.	TRBV19	TRBJ2-7	CASSTAGQGAEQYF	TGTGCCAGTAGTACCGCGGGACAGGGGGCCGAGCAGTACTTC
TRBD1	.	TRBV7-2	TRBJ1-2	CASSYSGGGYGYTF	TGTGCCAGCAGCTATTCAGGGGGCGGCTATGGCTACACCTTC
TRBD1	.	TRBV29-1	TRBJ1-3	CSVGTGTFSGNTIYF	TGCAGCGTCGGGACAGGGACCTTCTCTGGAAACACCATATATTTT
TRBD1	.	TRBV6-6	TRBJ1-2	CASSYAIGTGHGYTF	TGTGCCAGCAGTTACGCAATCGGGACAGGGCACGGCTACACCTTC
TRBD2	.	TRBV7-9	TRBJ2-3	CSSSSFRSSGSSGTDTQYF	TGTTCCAGCAGCTCATTCCGATCAAGCGGGAGTTCTGGCACAGATACGCAGTATTTT
TRBD2	.	TRBV5-1	TRBJ2-5	CASSPTSGRGETQYF	TGCGCCAGCAGCCCCACTAGCGGGAGAGGAGAGACCCAGTACTTC
TRBD1	.	TRBV6-6	TRBJ2-7	CASSYSGQGAREQYF	TGTGCCAGCAGTTACTCGGGACAGGGGGCGAGGGAGCAGTACTTC
TRBD1	.	TRBV29-1	TRBJ2-7	CSVGGQGHEQYF	TGCAGCGTTGGGGGACAGGGGCACGAGCAGTACTTC
TRBD1	.	TRBV6-6	TRBJ2-7	CASLGQGAYEQYF	TGTGCCAGCCTAGGACAGGGGGCCTACGAGCAGTACTTC
.	.	TRBV27	TRBJ1-2	CASSPSTDLYGYTF	TGTGCCAGCAGTCCATCGACAGACCTCTATGGCTACACCTTC
.	.	TRBV6-6	TRBJ2-3	CASSYSTENTDTQYF	TGTGCCAGCAGTTACTCGACAGAAAACACAGATACGCAGTATTTT
TRBD1	once	TRBV5-4	TRBJ1-2	CASSPPPDRGPNYGYTF	TGTGCCAGCAGCCCCCCACCCGACAGGGGACCTAACTATGGCTACACCTTC
.	.	TRBV7-8	TRBJ2-7	CASSSGQLGYEQYF	TGTGCCAGCAGCTCCGGACAATTAGGCTACGAGCAGTACTTC
TRBD1	few	TRBV7-9	TRBJ1-4	CASSTQGAREKLFF	TGTGCCAGCAGCACACAGGGGGCGCGCGAAAAACTGTTTTTT
TRBD2	.	TRBV5-4	TRBJ2-1	CASSWGGYNEQFF	TGTGCCAGCAGCTGGGGGGGCTACAATGAGCAGTTCTTC
TRBD2	few	TRBV7-2	TRBJ2-5	CASSLARSSGQETQYF	TGTGCCAGCAGCTTAGCGCGGTCTAGCGGCCAAGAGACCCAGTACTTC
TRBD1	.	TRBV5-1	TRBJ2-2	CASSITGGTGELFF	TGCGCCAGCAGCATTACAGGGGGGACCGGGGAGCTGTTTTTT
TRBD1	.	TRBV4-3	TRBJ1-1	CASSQDSGGPAVWTEAFF	TGCGCCAGCAGCCAAGATTCAGGGGGCCCGGCTGTATGGACTGAAGCTTTCTTT
.	.	TRBV5-1	TRBJ2-1	CASSPGEGGAYNEQFF	TGCGCCAGCAGCCCGGGGGAAGGCGGGGCTTACAATGAGCAGTTCTTC
TRBD1	.	TRBV30	TRBJ1-6	CACNDRVYSPLHF	TGTGCCTGCAACGACAGGGTTTATTCACCCCTCCACTTT
.	few	TRBV5-1	TRBJ2-5	CASSFGVPETQYF	TGCGCCAGCAGCTTCGGGGTTCCAGAGACCCAGTACTTC
TRBD1	.	TRBV6-1	TRBJ1-1	CASSAFQGAITEAFF	TGTGCCAGCAGTGCCTTCCAGGGGGCTATCACTGAAGCTTTCTTT
TRBD1	once	TRBV6-1	TRBJ1-2	CASSIRDREYGYTF	TGTGCCAGCAGCATCCGGGACAGGGAATATGGCTACACCTTC
.	.	TRBV7-2	TRBJ1-3	CASSLREVGNTIYF	TGTGCCAGCAGCCTCAGGGAAGTTGGAAACACCATATATTTT
.	.	TRBV6-1	TRBJ1-1	CASGREGTEAFF	TGTGCCAGCGGCCGGGAAGGCACTGAAGCTTTCTTT
TRBD1	.	TRBV6-1	TRBJ2-2	CASSDQTGGPGELFF	TGTGCCAGCAGTGACCAGACAGGGGGTCCCGGGGAGCTGTTTTTT
TRBD1	.	TRBV11-3	TRBJ2-1	CASSLTGVYNEQFF	TGTGCCAGCAGCTTAACAGGGGTCTACAATGAGCAGTTCTTC
TRBD1	few	TRBV10-3	TRBJ2-6	CAMGQGSPGANVLTF	TGTGCCATGGGACAGGGGTCGCCTGGGGCCAACGTCCTGACTTTC